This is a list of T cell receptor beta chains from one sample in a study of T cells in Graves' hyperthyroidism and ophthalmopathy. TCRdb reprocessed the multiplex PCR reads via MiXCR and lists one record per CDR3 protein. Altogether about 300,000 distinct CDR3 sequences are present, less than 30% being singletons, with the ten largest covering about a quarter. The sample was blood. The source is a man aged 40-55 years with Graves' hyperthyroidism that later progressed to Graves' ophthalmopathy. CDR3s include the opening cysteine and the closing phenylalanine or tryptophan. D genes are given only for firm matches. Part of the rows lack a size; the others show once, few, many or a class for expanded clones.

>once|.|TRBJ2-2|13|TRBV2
TGTGCCAGCAGTGTCTACACCACCGGGGAGCTGTTTTTT
CASSVYTTGELFF
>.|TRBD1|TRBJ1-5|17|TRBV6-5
TGTGCCAGCAGTTACTCGAGTTTTCCGGGACAGGGGGCGCCTGGGCATTTT
CASSYSSFPGQGAPGHF
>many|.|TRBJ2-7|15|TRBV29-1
TGCAGCGTTGAAGCGGGCGCAAGGAGCTCCTACGAGCAGTACTTC
CSVEAGARSSYEQYF
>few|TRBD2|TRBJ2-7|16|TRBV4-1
TGCGCCAGCAGCCCACTCCAGGGACTAAGCTCCTACGAGCAGTACTTC
CASSPLQGLSSYEQYF
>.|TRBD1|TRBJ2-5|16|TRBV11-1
TGTGCCAGCAGCTTGGCGGACAGGGGTCTCCAAGAGACCCAGTACTTC
CASSLADRGLQETQYF
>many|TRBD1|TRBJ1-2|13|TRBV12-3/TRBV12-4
TGTGCCAGCAGTCCCATGACAGGGTATGGCTACACCTTC
CASSPMTGYGYTF
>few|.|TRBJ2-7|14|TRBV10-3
TGTGCCATCAAGACCTCAGGGCCCTCCTACGAGCAGTACTTC
CAIKTSGPSYEQYF
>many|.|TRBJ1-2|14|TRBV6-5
TGTGCCAGCAGTTATGGGCTCAATAACTATGGCTACACCTTC
CASSYGLNNYGYTF
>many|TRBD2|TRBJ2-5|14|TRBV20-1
TGCAGTGCTAGACTAGCGGGAGTTGGGGAGACCCAGTACTTC
CSARLAGVGETQYF
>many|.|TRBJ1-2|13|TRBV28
TGTGCCAGCGGGCTGAGGGCCTGGAATGGCTACACCTTC
CASGLRAWNGYTF
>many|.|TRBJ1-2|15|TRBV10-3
TGTGCCATCAGTGAGTCGGTCAGAGACAACTATGGCTACACCTTC
CAISESVRDNYGYTF
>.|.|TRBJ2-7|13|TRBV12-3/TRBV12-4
TGTGCCAGCAGACGGGACGGCCAGTACGAGCAGTACTTC
CASRRDGQYEQYF
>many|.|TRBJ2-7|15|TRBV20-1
TGCAGTGCTAGGACTGTGCTAGCAAGACGGGCCGAGCAGTACTTC
CSARTVLARRAEQYF
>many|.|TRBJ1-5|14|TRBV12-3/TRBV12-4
TGTGCCAGCAGTTTTCGGGACCTCAATCAGCCCCAGCATTTT
CASSFRDLNQPQHF
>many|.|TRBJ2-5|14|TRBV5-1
TGCGCCAGCAGCCGGGGGACGGCTAAAGAGACCCAGTACTTC
CASSRGTAKETQYF
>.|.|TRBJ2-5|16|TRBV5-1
TGCGCCAGCAGCTTGTTCGGGGGAGCAGAGCTTGAGACCCAGTACTTC
CASSLFGGAELETQYF
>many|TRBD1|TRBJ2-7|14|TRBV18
TGTGCCAGCTCACCGTCGGACAGGGCCTACGAGCAGTACTTC
CASSPSDRAYEQYF
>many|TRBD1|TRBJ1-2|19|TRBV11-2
TGTGCCAGCAGCCCTCTGAGCCGGCGGACAGGGTCTTCTAACTATGGCTACACCTTC
CASSPLSRRTGSSNYGYTF
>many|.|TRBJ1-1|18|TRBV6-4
TGTGCCAGCAGCGTAAGGCAGGGCCCTGCAACCCGGGAAACTGAAGCTTTCTTT
CASSVRQGPATRETEAFF
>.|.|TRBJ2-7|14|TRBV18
TGTGCCAGCTCCCCTTTGGACAACTCCTACGAGCAGTACTTC
CASSPLDNSYEQYF
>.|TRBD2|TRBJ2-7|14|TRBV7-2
TGTGCCAGCAGCACTCGACTAGCTCCATACGAGCAGTACTTC
CASSTRLAPYEQYF
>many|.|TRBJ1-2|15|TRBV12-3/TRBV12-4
TGTGCCAGCAGTTTCTCGGGGGCGTCAAACTATGGCTACACCTTC
CASSFSGASNYGYTF
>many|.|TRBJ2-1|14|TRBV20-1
TGCAGTGCTAGAAACTCCAGGGCGAGAAATGAGCAGTTCTTC
CSARNSRARNEQFF
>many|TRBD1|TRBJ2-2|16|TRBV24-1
TGTGCCACCAATTCCGGGACAGGGGGCAATACCGGGGAGCTGTTTTTT
CATNSGTGGNTGELFF
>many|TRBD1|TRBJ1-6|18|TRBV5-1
TGCGCCAGCAGCTTGGGACAGGGATCCAAGCCCTATAATTCACCCCTCCACTTT
CASSLGQGSKPYNSPLHF
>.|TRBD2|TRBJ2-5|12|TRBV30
TGTGCCTGGATGGTCGGGAGGGGGACCCAGTACTTC
CAWMVGRGTQYF
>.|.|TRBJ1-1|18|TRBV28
TGTGCCAGCAATTCACACCTTCAGGAGGGGGTCATGAACACTGAAGCTTTCTTT
CASNSHLQEGVMNTEAFF